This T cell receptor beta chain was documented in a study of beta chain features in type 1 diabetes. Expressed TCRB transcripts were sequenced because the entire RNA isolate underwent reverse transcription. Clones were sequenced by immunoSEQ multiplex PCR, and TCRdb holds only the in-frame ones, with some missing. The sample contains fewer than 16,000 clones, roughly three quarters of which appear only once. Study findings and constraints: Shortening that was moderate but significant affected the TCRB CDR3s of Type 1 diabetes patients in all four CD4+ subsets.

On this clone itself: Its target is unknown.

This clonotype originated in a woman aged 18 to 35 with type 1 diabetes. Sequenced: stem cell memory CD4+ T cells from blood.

The CDR3 DNA follows: TGTGCCACCGAGACTAGCGGGAGATACAATGAGCAGTTCTTC. Amino acid sequence: CATETSGRYNEQFF. The chain carries TRBV6-4 and TRBJ2-1; 12 nucleotides line up with TRBD2. J gave up 4 bases and V 10 bases, and 5 bases lay outside the gene matches. The CDR3 is 14 amino acids. Germline CDR1 is MRHNA and CDR2 is SNTAGT.